This section outlines one T cell receptor (beta chain) sequence together with its context. The record originates from a study of PD-L1 blockade in urothelial cancer. Overall study context: T cells were recovered from blood samples at a median of 141,255.

The time point was: peripheral blood 6 weeks after treatment start. Every PCR received spiked-in synthetic TCR analog templates. Method: immunoSEQ multiplex PCR; TCRdb's copy keeps in-frame clones and lacks some. Seen here are around 100,000 clones, approximately 90% observed once, and the top ten hold 3% to 4.5%. Trimming pared 2 bases from V and 3 bases from J, leaving 9 bases between. The CDR3 is 14 amino acids. Germline V gene sequence: CDR1 SGHTA, CDR2 FQGNSA. The sequence was obtained from a man aged 55 to 69 with urothelial cancer. The J gene is TRBJ2-3, the V gene TRBV7-2; the D gene is possibly TRBD2 (5 bases). Sequenced material: PBMCs, taken around atezolizumab (anti-PD-L1) treatment. DNA for the CDR3: TGTGCCAGCAGCTTATTCTTAGCGACAGATACGCAGTATTTT. This gives the protein CASSLFLATDTQYF.